The source of this TCR beta chain is a study of glioma-infiltrating T cells. Study results and caveats: CDR3 overlap between tissue and blood was very small. Gliomas, especially low-grade, showed above-expected tissue-blood divergence; non-neoplastic patients showed below.

Details on this clonotype: What it binds is not known. One base away lies a much larger clone, so this may be a sequencing read error.

Using RNA template, CDR3s of TCR alpha and beta were amplified with iRepertoire arm-PCR. MiXCR, applied by TCRdb to the multiplex PCR reads, yields one record per CDR3 protein. This table holds 100,000 to 150,000 distinct CDR3 sequences, roughly 23% found once. Trimming took off 4 bases at V and 6 bases at J, with 9 bases between the two ends. Per the germline V gene, CDR1 is MGHRA and CDR2 is YSYEKL. The CDR3 totals 13 residues. The receptor was isolated from a human donor with low-grade glioma or glioblastoma, undergoing nonglioma brain surgery, or in good health (not recorded which). V gene TRBV4-1 combines with J gene TRBJ2-2; D remains ambiguous. The sequenced sample consisted of glioma tissue, nonneoplastic brain tissue, or PBMCs (not recorded which). In DNA form, the CDR3 reads TGCGCCAGCAGCCCTCGACGGGCCGGGGAGCTGTTTTTT. Translation: CASSPRRAGELFF.